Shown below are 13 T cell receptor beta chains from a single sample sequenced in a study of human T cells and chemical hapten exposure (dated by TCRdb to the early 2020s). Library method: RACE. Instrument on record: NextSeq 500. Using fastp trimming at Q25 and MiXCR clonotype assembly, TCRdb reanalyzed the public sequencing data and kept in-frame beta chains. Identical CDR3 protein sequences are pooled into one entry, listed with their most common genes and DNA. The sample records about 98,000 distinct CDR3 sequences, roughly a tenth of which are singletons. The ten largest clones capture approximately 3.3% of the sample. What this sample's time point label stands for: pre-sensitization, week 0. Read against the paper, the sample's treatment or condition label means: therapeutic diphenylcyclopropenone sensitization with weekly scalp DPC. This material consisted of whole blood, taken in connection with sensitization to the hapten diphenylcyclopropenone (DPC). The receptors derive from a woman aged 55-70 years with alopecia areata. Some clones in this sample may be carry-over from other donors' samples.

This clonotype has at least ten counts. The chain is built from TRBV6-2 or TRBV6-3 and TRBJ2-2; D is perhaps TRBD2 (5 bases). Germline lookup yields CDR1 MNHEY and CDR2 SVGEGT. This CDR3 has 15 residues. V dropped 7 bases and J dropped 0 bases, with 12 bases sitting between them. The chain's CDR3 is CASNLLSANTGELFF. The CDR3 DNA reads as TGTGCCAGCAACCTACTTAGCGCGAACACCGGGGAGCTGTTTTTT.

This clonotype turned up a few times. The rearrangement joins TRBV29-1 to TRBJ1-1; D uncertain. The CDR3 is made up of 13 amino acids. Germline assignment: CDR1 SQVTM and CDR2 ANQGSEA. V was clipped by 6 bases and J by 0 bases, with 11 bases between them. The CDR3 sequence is CSVGERLNTEAFF. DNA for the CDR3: TGCAGCGTAGGCGAACGGCTGAACACTGAAGCTTTCTTT. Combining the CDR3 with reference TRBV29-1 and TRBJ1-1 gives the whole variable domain SAVISQKPSRDICQRGTSLTIQCQVDSQVTMMFWYRQQPGQSLTLIATANQGSEATYESGFVIDKFPISRPNLTFSTLTVSNMSPEDSSIYLCSVGERLNTEAFFGQGTRLTVV.

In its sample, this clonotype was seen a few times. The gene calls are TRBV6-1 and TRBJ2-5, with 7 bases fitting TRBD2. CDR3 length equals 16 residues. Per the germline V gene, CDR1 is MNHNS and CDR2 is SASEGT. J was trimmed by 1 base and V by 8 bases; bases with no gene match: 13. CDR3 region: CASSDWGGPIQETQYF. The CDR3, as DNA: TGTGCCAGCTCCGATTGGGGGGGACCAATCCAAGAGACCCAGTACTTC.

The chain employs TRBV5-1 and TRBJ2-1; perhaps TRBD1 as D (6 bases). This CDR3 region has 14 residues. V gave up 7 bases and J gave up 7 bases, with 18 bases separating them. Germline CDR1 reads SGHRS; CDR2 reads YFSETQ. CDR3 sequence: CASRTTAGTNEQFF. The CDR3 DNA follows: TGCGCCAGCCGAACGACGGCAGGGACAAATGAGCAGTTCTTC.

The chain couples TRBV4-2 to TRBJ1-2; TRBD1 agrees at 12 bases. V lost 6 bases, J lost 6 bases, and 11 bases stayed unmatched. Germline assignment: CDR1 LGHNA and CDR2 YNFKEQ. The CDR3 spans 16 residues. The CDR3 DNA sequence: TGTGCCAGCAGTCTAGAAGGAGGGACAGGGGGCCATGGCTACACCTTC. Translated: CASSLEGGTGGHGYTF.

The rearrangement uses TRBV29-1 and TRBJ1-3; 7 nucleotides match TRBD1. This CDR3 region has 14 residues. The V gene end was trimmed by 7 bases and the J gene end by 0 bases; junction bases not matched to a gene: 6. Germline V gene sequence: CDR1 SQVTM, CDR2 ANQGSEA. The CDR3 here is CSGQTGYSGNTIYF. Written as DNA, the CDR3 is TGCAGCGGCCAGACAGGGTACTCTGGAAACACCATATATTTT. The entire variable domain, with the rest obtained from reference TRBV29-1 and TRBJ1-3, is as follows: SAVISQKPSRDICQRGTSLTIQCQVDSQVTMMFWYRQQPGQSLTLIATANQGSEATYESGFVIDKFPISRPNLTFSTLTVSNMSPEDSSIYLCSGQTGYSGNTIYFGEGSWLTVV.

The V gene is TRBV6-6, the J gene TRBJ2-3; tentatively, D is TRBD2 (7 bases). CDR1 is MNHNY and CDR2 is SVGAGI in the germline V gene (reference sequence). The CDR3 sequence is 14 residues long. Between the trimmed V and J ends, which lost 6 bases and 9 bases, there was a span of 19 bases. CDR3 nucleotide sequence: TGTGCCAGCAGCCCCCCGGGGGGCAGAGGCACGCAGTATTTT. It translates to CASSPPGGRGTQYF.

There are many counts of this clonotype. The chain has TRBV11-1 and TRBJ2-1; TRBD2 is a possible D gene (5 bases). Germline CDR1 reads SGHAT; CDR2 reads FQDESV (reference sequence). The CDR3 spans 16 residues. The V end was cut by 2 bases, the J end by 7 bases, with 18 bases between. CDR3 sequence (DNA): TGTGCCAGCAGCTTAATGACTGCGGACGGCGGGAATGAGCAGTTCTTC. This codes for CASSLMTADGGNEQFF.

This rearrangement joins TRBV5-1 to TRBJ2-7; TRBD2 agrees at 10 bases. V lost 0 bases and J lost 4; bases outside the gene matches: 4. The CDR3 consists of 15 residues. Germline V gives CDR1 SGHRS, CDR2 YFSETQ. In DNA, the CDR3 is TGCGCCAGCAGCTTGGCAGCGGGGGGGCCGTACGAGCAGTACTTC. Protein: CASSLAAGGPYEQYF.

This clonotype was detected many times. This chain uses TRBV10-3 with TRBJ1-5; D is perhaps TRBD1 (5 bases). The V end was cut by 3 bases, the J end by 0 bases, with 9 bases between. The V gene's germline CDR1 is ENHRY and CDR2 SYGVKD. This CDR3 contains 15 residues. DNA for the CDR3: TGTGCCATCAGTGATTCAGGGCCTAGCAATCAGCCCCAGCATTTT. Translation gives CAISDSGPSNQPQHF.

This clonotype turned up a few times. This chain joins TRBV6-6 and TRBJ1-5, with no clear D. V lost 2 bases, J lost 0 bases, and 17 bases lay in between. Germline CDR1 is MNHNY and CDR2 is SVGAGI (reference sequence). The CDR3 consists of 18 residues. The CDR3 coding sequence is TGTGCCAGCAGTTACCGCCCTGATGAAGCACTTAGCAATCAGCCCCAGCATTTT. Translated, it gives CASSYRPDEALSNQPQHF.

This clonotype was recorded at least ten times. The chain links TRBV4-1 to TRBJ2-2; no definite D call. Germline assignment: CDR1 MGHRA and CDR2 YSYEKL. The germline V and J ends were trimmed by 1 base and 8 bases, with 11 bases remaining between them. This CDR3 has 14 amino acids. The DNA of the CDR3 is TGCGCCAGCAGCCAAGGTTGGGGTATAGGGGAGCTGTTTTTT. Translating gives CASSQGWGIGELFF.

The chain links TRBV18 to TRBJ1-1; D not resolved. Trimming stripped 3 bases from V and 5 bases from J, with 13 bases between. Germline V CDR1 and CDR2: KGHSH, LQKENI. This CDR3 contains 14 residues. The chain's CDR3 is CASSPEEGTTEAFF. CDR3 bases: TGTGCCAGCTCACCTGAGGAAGGCACAACTGAAGCTTTCTTT.